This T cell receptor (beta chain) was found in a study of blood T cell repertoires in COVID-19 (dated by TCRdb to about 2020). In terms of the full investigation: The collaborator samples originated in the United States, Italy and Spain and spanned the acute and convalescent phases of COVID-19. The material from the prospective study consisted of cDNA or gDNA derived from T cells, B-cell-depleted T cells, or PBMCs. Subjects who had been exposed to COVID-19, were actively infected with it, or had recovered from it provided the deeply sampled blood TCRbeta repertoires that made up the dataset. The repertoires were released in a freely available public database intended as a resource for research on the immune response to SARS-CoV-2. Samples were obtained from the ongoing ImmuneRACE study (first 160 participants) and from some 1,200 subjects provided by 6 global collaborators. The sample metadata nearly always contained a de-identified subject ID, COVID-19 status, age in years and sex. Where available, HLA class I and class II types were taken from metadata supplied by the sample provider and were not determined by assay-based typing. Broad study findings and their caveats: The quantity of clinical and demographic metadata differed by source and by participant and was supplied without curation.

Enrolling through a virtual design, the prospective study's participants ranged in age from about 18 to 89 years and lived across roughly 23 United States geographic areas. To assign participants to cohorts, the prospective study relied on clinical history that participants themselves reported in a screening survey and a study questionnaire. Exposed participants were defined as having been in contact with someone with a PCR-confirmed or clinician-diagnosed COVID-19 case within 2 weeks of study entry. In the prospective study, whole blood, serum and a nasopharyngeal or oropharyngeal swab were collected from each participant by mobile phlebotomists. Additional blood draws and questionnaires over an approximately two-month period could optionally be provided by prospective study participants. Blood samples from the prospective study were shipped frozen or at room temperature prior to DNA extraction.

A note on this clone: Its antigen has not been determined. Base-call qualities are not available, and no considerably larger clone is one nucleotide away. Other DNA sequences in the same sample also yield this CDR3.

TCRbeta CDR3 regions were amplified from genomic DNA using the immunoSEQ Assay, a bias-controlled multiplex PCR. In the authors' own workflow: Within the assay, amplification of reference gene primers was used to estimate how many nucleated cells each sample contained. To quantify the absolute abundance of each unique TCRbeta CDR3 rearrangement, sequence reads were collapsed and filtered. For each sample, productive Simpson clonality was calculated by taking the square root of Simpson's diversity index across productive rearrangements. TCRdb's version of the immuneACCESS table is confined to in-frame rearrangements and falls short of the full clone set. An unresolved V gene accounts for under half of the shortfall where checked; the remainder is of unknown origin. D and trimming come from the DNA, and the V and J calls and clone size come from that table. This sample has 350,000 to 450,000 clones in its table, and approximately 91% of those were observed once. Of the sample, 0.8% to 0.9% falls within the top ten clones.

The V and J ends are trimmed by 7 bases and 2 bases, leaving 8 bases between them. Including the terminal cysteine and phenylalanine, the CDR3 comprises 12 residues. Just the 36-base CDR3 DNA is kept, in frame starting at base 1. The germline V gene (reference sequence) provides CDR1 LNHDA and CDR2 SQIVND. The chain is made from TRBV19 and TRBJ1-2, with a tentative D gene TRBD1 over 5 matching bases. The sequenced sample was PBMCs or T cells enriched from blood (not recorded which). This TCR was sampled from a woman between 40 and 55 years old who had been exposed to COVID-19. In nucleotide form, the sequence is TGTGCCAGTACGGGGGGAAACTATGGCTACACCTTC. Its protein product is CASTGGNYGYTF. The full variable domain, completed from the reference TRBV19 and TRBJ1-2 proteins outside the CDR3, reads DGGITQSPKYLFRKEGQNVTLSCEQNLNHDAMYWYRQDPGQGLRLIYYSQIVNDFQKGDIAEGYSVSREKKESFPLTVTSAQKNPTAFYLCASTGGNYGYTFGSGTRLTVV.